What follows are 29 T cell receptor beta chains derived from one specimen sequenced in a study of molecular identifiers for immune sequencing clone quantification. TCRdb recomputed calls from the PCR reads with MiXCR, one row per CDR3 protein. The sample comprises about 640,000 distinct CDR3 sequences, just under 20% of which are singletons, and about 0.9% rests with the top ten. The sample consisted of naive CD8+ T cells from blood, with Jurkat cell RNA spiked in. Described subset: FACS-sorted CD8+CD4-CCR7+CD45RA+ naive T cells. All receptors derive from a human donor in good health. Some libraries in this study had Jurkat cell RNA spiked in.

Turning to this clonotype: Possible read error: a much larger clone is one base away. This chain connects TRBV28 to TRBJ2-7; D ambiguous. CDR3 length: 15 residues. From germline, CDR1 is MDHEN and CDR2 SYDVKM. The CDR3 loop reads CAGSFGLPGAYEQYF. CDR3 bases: TGTGCCGGCAGTTTCGGGCTACCTGGGGCCTACGAGCAGTACTTC.

This CDR3 reads CASSRGLVGGLAGINEQFF. The DNA for the CDR3 is TGCGCCAGCAGCCGTGGACTAGTAGGGGGACTAGCGGGGATCAATGAGCAGTTCTTC. The chain recombines TRBV4-3 with TRBJ2-1; 13 bases are shared with TRBD2. With 4 bases clipped from V and 6 bases from J, the junction kept 15 bases outside the gene matches. The CDR3 loop spans 19 amino acids. Germline V gene lookup returns CDR1 LGHNA and CDR2 YSLEER.

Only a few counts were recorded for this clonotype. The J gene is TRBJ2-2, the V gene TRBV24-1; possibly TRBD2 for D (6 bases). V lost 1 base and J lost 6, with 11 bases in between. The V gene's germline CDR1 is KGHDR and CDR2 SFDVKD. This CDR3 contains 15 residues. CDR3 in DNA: TGTGCCACCAGTGATTTAAGAGGGGAGGCCGGGGAGCTGTTTTTT. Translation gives CATSDLRGEAGELFF.

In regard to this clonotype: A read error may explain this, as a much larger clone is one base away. The CDR3 region has the DNA TGTGCCAGCGGTTTATTGGGGGAGACCTACGAGCAGTACTTC. It encodes CASGLLGETYEQYF. The genes are TRBV27 and TRBJ2-7; D is perhaps TRBD1 or TRBD2 (5 bases each). Germline CDR1 is MNHEY and CDR2 is SMNVEV (reference sequence). CDR3 size: 14 residues.

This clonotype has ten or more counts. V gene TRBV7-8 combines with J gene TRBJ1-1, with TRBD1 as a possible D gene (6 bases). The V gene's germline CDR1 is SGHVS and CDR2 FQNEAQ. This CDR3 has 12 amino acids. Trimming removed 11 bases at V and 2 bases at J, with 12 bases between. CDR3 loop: CASGALNTEAFF. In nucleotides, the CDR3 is TGTGCCTCGGGGGCCTTAAACACTGAAGCTTTCTTT.

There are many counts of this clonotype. The CDR3 loop is CSARAQEEEKLFF. DNA of the CDR3: TGCAGTGCTAGAGCCCAGGAGGAAGAAAAACTGTTTTTT. The J gene is TRBJ1-4, the V gene TRBV20-1; D is ambiguous. The CDR3 length is 13 residues. Trimming shortened V by 1 base and J by 8 bases, and 11 bases separated the two germline ends. Germline values: CDR1 DFQATT, CDR2 SNEGSKA (reference sequence).

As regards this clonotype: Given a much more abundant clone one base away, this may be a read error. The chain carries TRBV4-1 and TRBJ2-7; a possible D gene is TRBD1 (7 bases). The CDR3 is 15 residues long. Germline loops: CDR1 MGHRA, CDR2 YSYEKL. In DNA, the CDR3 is TGCGCCAGCAGCCAAGATCTTGGAGGGGGCGGCGAGCGGTACTTC. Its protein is CASSQDLGGGGERYF.

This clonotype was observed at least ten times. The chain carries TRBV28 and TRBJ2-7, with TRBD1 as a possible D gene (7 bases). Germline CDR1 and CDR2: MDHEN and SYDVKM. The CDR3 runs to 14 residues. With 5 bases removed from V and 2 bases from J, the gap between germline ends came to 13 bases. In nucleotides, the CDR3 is TGTGCCAGCAGTCCGTCCAGGGGGGCCTACGAGCAGTACTTC. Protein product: CASSPSRGAYEQYF. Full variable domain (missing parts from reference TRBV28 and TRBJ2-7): DVKVTQSSRYLVKRTGEKVFLECVQDMDHENMFWYRQDPGLGLRLIYFSYDVKMKEKGDIPEGYSVSREKKERFSLILESASTNQTSMYLCASSPSRGAYEQYFGPGTRLTVT.

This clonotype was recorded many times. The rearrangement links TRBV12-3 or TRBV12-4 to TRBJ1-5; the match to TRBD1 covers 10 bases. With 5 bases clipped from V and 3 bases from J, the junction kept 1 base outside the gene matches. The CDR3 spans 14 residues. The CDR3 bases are TGTGCCAGCAGTGGACAGGGGGTCAATCAGCCCCAGCATTTT. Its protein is CASSGQGVNQPQHF.

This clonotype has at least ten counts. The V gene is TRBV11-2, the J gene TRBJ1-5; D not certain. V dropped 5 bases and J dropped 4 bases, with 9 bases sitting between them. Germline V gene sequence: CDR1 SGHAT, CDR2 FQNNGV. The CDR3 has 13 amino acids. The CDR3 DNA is TGTGCCAGCAGCCCAAGGTGGAATCAGCCCCAGCATTTT. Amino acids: CASSPRWNQPQHF.

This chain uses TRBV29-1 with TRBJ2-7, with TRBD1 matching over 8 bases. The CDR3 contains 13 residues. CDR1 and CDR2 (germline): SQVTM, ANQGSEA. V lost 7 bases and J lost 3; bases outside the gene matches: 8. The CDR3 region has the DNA TGCAGCGCGAAGACAGGGGACAACTACGAGCAGTACTTC. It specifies CSAKTGDNYEQYF.

CDR3 sequence (DNA): TGCGCCAGCAGCCAAGTTGACGGAGACGGAGATACGCAGTATTTT. Translated, it gives CASSQVDGDGDTQYF. The chain combines TRBV4-1 with TRBJ2-3; D remains unclear. The CDR3 is made up of 15 amino acids. Germline V CDR1 and CDR2: MGHRA, YSYEKL. With 1 base removed from V and 5 bases from J, the gap between germline ends came to 13 bases.

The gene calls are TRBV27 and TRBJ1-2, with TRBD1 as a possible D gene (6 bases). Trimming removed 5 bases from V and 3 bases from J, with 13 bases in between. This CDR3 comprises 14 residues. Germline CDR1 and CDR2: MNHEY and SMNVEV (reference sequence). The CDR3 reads CASSPTGWDYGYTF. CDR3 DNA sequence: TGTGCCAGCAGTCCGACAGGATGGGACTATGGCTACACCTTC.

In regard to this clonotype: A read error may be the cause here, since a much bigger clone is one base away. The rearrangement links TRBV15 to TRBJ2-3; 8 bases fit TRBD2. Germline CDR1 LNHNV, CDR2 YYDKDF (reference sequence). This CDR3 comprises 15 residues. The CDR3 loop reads CTTSSSGVSTDTQYF. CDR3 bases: TGTACCACCAGCAGTAGCGGGGTTAGCACAGATACGCAGTATTTT. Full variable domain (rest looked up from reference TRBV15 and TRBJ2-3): DAMVIQNPRYQVTQFGKPVTLSCSQTLNHNVMYWYQQKSSQAPKLLFHYYDKDFNNEADTPDNFQSRRPNTSFCFLDIRSPGLGDTAMYLCTTSSSGVSTDTQYFGPGTRLTVL.

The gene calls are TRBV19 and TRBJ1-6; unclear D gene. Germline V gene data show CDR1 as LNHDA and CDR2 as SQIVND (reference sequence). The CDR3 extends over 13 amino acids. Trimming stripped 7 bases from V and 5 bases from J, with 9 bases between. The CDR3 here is CASTVIHNSPLHF. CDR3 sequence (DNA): TGTGCCAGTACCGTCATACATAATTCACCCCTCCACTTT.

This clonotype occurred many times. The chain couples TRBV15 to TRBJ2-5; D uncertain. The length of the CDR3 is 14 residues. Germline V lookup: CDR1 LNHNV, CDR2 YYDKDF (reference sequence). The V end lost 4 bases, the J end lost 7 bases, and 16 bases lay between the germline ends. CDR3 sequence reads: CATSNRRSAGTQYF. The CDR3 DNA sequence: TGTGCCACCAGCAACCGTAGGTCCGCAGGGACCCAGTACTTC.

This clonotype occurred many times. CDR3: CASSPPQGASTDTQYF. The CDR3, as DNA: TGTGCCAGCTCACCGCCTCAGGGGGCTAGCACAGATACGCAGTATTTT. The V and J genes are TRBV18 and TRBJ2-3, with 8 bases lining up with TRBD1. The germline gives CDR1 KGHSH, CDR2 LQKENI. The CDR3 is 16 amino acids. V was pared by 3 bases and J by 0 bases, with 5 bases of the junction left unmatched.

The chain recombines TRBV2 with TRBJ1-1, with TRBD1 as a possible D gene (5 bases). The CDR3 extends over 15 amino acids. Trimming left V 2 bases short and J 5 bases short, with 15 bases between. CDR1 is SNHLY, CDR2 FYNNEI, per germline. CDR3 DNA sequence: TGTGCCAGCAGTGAATACCCCGACCGGGGGACTGAAGCTTTCTTT. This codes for CASSEYPDRGTEAFF.

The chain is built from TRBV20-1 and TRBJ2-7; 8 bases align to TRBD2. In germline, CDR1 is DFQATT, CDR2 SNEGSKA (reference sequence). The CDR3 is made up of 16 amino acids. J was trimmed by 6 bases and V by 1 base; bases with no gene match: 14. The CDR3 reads CSARGQLSGTPCEQYF. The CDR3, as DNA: TGCAGTGCTAGAGGCCAGCTTAGCGGGACCCCCTGCGAGCAGTACTTC.

In nucleotides, the CDR3 is TGTGCCAGCAGGTCGCCTAGCGGGCCAGATACGCAGTATTTT. As protein: CASRSPSGPDTQYF. V and J are TRBV6-2 or TRBV6-3 and TRBJ2-3; 8 bases agree with TRBD2. The germline CDR1 and CDR2 sequences are MNHEY and SVGEGT. Trimming removed 6 bases from V and 4 bases from J; junction bases left unmatched: 6. CDR3 length: 14 residues.

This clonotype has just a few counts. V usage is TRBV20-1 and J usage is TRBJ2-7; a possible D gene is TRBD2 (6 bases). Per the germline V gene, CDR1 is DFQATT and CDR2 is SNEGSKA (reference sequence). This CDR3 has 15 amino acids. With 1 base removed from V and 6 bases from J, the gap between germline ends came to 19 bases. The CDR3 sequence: CSARAYYGSNGEQYF. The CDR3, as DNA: TGCAGTGCTAGAGCTTATTACGGGAGTAATGGCGAGCAGTACTTC.

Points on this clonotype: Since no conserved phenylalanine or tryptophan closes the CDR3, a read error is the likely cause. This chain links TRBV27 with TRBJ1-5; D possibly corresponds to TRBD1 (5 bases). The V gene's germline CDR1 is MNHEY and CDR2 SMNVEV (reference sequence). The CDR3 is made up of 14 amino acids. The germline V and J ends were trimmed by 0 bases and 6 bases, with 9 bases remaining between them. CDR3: CASSLSGGSQPQHS. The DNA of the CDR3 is TGTGCCAGCAGTTTATCTGGGGGAAGTCAGCCCCAGCATTCT.

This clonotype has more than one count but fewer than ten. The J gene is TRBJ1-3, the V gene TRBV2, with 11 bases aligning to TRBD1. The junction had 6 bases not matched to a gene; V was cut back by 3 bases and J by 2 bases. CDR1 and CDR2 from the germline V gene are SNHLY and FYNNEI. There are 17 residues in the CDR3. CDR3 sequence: CASSDLRTGGTGNTIYF. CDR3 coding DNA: TGTGCCAGCAGTGATTTGAGGACAGGGGGCACTGGAAACACCATATATTTT.

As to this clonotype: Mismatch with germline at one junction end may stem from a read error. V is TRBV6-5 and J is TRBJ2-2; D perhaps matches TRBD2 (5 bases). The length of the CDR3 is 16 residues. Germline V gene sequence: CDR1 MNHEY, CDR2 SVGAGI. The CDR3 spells CASSYFQPTNTGELLF. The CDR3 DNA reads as TGTGCCAGCAGTTACTTTCAGCCTACGAACACCGGGGAGCTGCTTTTT.

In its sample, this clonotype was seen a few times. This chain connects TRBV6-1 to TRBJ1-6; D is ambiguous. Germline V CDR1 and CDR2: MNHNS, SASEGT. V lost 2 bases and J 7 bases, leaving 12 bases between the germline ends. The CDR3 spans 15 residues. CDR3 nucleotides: TGTGCCAGCAGTGAATTTTACAGCAAAAATTCACCCCTCCACTTT. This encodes CASSEFYSKNSPLHF.

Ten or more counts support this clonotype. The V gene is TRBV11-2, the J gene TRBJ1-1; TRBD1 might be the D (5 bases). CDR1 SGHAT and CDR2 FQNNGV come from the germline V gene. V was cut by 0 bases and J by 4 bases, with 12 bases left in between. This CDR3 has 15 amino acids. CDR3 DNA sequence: TGTGCCAGCAGCTTAGATTCGTGGGGGAGCACTGAAGCTTTCTTT. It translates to CASSLDSWGSTEAFF. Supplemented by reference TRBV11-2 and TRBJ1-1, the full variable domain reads EAGVAQSPRYKIIEKRQSVAFWCNPISGHATLYWYQQILGQGPKLLIQFQNNGVVDDSQLPKDRFSAERLKGVDSTLKIQPAKLEDSAVYLCASSLDSWGSTEAFFGQGTRLTVV.

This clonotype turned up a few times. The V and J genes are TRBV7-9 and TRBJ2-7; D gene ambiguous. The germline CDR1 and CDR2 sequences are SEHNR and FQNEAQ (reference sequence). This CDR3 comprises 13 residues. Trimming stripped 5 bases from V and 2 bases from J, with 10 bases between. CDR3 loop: CASSPYGTYEQYF. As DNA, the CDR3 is TGTGCCAGCAGCCCTTATGGGACCTACGAGCAGTACTTC. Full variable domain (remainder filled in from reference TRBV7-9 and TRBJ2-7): DTGVSQNPRHKITKRGQNVTFRCDPISEHNRLYWYRQTLGQGPEFLTYFQNEAQLEKSRLLSDRFSAERPKGSFSTLEIQRTEQGDSAMYLCASSPYGTYEQYFGPGTRLTVT.

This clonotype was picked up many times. The CDR3 DNA follows: TGCGCCAGCAGCCAGACAGGGTGGTCTAACTATGGCTACACCTTC. It encodes CASSQTGWSNYGYTF. The chain combines TRBV4-3 with TRBJ1-2, with 7 bases identical to TRBD1. J was trimmed by 0 bases and V by 3 bases; bases with no gene match: 4. CDR1 LGHNA and CDR2 YSLEER come from the germline V gene. This CDR3 has 15 amino acids.

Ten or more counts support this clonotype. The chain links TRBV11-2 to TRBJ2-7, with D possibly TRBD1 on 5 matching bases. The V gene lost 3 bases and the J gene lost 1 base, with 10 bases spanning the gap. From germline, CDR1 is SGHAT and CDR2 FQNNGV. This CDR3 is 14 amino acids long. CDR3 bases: TGTGCCAGCAGCTTGGGTCCAGGGTCCTACGAGCAGTACTTC. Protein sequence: CASSLGPGSYEQYF. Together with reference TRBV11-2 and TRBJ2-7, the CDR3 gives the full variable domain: EAGVAQSPRYKIIEKRQSVAFWCNPISGHATLYWYQQILGQGPKLLIQFQNNGVVDDSQLPKDRFSAERLKGVDSTLKIQPAKLEDSAVYLCASSLGPGSYEQYFGPGTRLTVT.